This TCR beta chain was found in a study of T cells in women clearing cervical HPV infection. As for the study in general: Control women cleared a single incident HPV16 infection within 12 months.

On this clone: The DNA ends 3 residues before the CDR3 does, and the rest of the CDR3 is filled in from the germline J gene.

This CDR3 region has 12 residues. V was pared by 3 bases and J by 4 bases, with 6 bases between. Germline CDR1 LNHDA, CDR2 SQIVND (reference sequence). TCR beta CDR3 amplified by multiplex PCR from roughly 1,100 ng genomic DNA. Data came from immunoSEQ multiplex PCR; TCRdb stores just in-frame clones and leaves some out. This repertoire includes roughly 30,000 clones. HPV was found by MY09/MY11 PCR and dot-blot genotyping. The chain couples TRBV19 to TRBJ2-5; D remains unclear. Sample: blood buffy coat. The source is a woman between 18 and 70 years old with a cervical HPV16 infection that either progressed to CIN3+ or cleared (not recorded which). Partial CDR3 DNA: TGTGCCAGTAGTATGAGAGGAGAGACC. Its translation: CASSMRGET. The whole CDR3 protein is CASSMRGETQYF.